A selection of T cell receptor beta chains follows, all from one sample in a study of blood T cell repertoires in COVID-19. The method was immunoSEQ multiplex PCR; TCRdb's version includes in-frame clones alone and lacks a portion of them. Among under 140,000 clones listed, around 82% were seen once. The sequencing input was peripheral blood. These receptors were obtained from a woman between 55 and 75 years old with acute or convalescent COVID-19. The CDR3 runs from the conserved cysteine through the conserved F or W. A D gene is named only where the DNA matches it firmly. The size of a clone is reported for some rows only, either as once, few or many, or as a class for expanded clones.

clone_size: .
v_call: TRBV21-1
j_call: TRBJ2-7
d_call: .
cdr3_nt: TGTGCCAGCAGCAACACAGGGGGCAACGAGCAGTACTTC
cdr3_aa: CASSNTGGNEQYF

clone_size: once
v_call: TRBV5-1
j_call: TRBJ2-5
d_call: TRBD2
cdr3_nt: TGCGCCAGCAGCCCTGGGACTAGCGGGCGGGAGACCCAGTACTTC
cdr3_aa: CASSPGTSGRETQYF

clone_size: once
v_call: TRBV18
j_call: TRBJ1-2
d_call: TRBD1
cdr3_nt: TGTGCCAGCTCACCTAACAGGGGAGGAGGCTATGGCTACACCTTC
cdr3_aa: CASSPNRGGGYGYTF

clone_size: .
v_call: TRBV5-5
j_call: TRBJ1-5
d_call: .
cdr3_nt: TGTGCCAGCAGCGTCATAGCAGGGAATCAGCCCCAGCATTTT
cdr3_aa: CASSVIAGNQPQHF

clone_size: .
v_call: TRBV6-5
j_call: TRBJ2-3
d_call: .
cdr3_nt: TGTGCCAGCAGCCCCCCCCCTGGGAGTACAGATACGCAGTATTTT
cdr3_aa: CASSPPPGSTDTQYF

clone_size: few
v_call: TRBV5-6
j_call: TRBJ1-5
d_call: .
cdr3_nt: TGTGCCAGCAGCCCCGGGGGGGGGATCAATCAGCCCCAGCATTTT
cdr3_aa: CASSPGGGINQPQHF

clone_size: .
v_call: TRBV6-5
j_call: TRBJ1-1
d_call: .
cdr3_nt: TGTGCCAGCAGTCCCCGAGGGTGGGCTGAAGCTTTCTTT
cdr3_aa: CASSPRGWAEAFF

clone_size: .
v_call: TRBV7-2
j_call: TRBJ1-2
d_call: .
cdr3_nt: TGTGCCAGCAGCTTAGCGGTCGGGGGGCGGGGCTATGGCTACACCTTC
cdr3_aa: CASSLAVGGRGYGYTF

clone_size: .
v_call: TRBV7-2
j_call: TRBJ2-7
d_call: TRBD1
cdr3_nt: TGTGCCAGCAGCTTCATGCCCGGGACAGGAACCTACGAGCAGTACTTC
cdr3_aa: CASSFMPGTGTYEQYF

clone_size: .
v_call: TRBV29-1
j_call: TRBJ1-2
d_call: .
cdr3_nt: TGCAGCGTTGAAGCCGGTAGCTATGGCTACACCTTC
cdr3_aa: CSVEAGSYGYTF

clone_size: .
v_call: TRBV3-1/TRBV3-2
j_call: TRBJ2-2
d_call: TRBD1
cdr3_nt: TGTGCCAGCAGGACAGGGGAAGGCACCGGGGAGCTGTTTTTT
cdr3_aa: CASRTGEGTGELFF

clone_size: few
v_call: TRBV4-1
j_call: TRBJ1-2
d_call: .
cdr3_nt: TGCGCCAGCAGCCAAGTAGGGACGGACAGCTACTATGGCTACACCTTC
cdr3_aa: CASSQVGTDSYYGYTF

clone_size: .
v_call: TRBV11-3
j_call: TRBJ1-6
d_call: TRBD1
cdr3_nt: TGTGCCAGCAGCTCGGGACAGGGATCACCCCTCCACTTT
cdr3_aa: CASSSGQGSPLHF

clone_size: .
v_call: TRBV7-2
j_call: TRBJ1-1
d_call: .
cdr3_nt: TGTGCCAGCAGCTTAGTTTCTTTGAACACTGAAGCTTTCTTT
cdr3_aa: CASSLVSLNTEAFF

clone_size: .
v_call: TRBV29-1
j_call: TRBJ2-5
d_call: TRBD1
cdr3_nt: TGCAGCGTTGACGGGACAGGCCGAGAGACCCAGTACTTC
cdr3_aa: CSVDGTGRETQYF

clone_size: .
v_call: TRBV27
j_call: TRBJ1-6
d_call: TRBD1
cdr3_nt: TGTGCCAGCAGTCTCCTCCGGGACAGAGGCCTTGGTTCACCCCTCCACTTT
cdr3_aa: CASSLLRDRGLGSPLHF

clone_size: .
v_call: TRBV28
j_call: TRBJ2-7
d_call: TRBD1
cdr3_nt: TGTGCCAGCAATAACTGGGACAGGGGTTCCTACGAGCAGTACTTC
cdr3_aa: CASNNWDRGSYEQYF

clone_size: .
v_call: TRBV6-5
j_call: TRBJ1-1
d_call: .
cdr3_nt: TGTGCCAGCAGTTACTACTACCCGGAGGTCGGTGAAGCTTTCTTT
cdr3_aa: CASSYYYPEVGEAFF

clone_size: once
v_call: TRBV5-5
j_call: TRBJ2-5
d_call: TRBD1
cdr3_nt: TGTGCCAGCAGCCAGGGGGACCCACAAGAGACCCAGTACTTC
cdr3_aa: CASSQGDPQETQYF

clone_size: .
v_call: TRBV6-6
j_call: TRBJ1-5
d_call: TRBD1
cdr3_nt: TGTGCCAGCAGTTCGACAAGGACAGGGGAACAGCCCCAGCATTTT
cdr3_aa: CASSSTRTGEQPQHF

clone_size: .
v_call: TRBV11-3
j_call: TRBJ2-5
d_call: .
cdr3_nt: TGTGCCAGCAGCCCCCGGTTGGCAGCGTCGGAGACCCAGTACTTC
cdr3_aa: CASSPRLAASETQYF

clone_size: .
v_call: TRBV7-9
j_call: TRBJ1-3
d_call: .
cdr3_nt: TGTGCCAGCAGCTTAACCAGTGTCTCTGGAAACACCATATATTTT
cdr3_aa: CASSLTSVSGNTIYF

clone_size: .
v_call: TRBV20-1
j_call: TRBJ2-2
d_call: TRBD2
cdr3_nt: TGCAGGGCTAGTCCCCTGGCCGGGGGGGGGCCCGGGGAGCTGTTTTTT
cdr3_aa: CRASPLAGGGPGELFF

clone_size: few
v_call: TRBV4-3
j_call: TRBJ2-2
d_call: TRBD1
cdr3_nt: TGCGCCAGCAGCCAAGTCGGACAGGGGCTCCCCGGGGAGCTGTTTTTT
cdr3_aa: CASSQVGQGLPGELFF

clone_size: .
v_call: TRBV11-2
j_call: TRBJ1-6
d_call: .
cdr3_nt: TGTGCCAGCAGCTTAAGTGAATATCGGAGTTCACCCCTCCACTTT
cdr3_aa: CASSLSEYRSSPLHF

clone_size: .
v_call: TRBV16
j_call: TRBJ1-1
d_call: .
cdr3_nt: TGTGCCAGCAGCCCTGGCTGGCCCCCCACTGAAGCTTTCTTT
cdr3_aa: CASSPGWPPTEAFF

clone_size: once
v_call: TRBV12-5
j_call: TRBJ2-5
d_call: .
cdr3_nt: TGTGCTAGTGGTTTGGACCAGAACAGGGATCAGTACCAAGAGACCCAGTACTTC
cdr3_aa: CASGLDQNRDQYQETQYF

clone_size: .
v_call: TRBV10-3
j_call: TRBJ1-2
d_call: .
cdr3_nt: TGTGCCATCAGTGAGTCGGCAGGAGGAGGCTACACCTTC
cdr3_aa: CAISESAGGGYTF

clone_size: .
v_call: TRBV7-3
j_call: TRBJ2-1
d_call: .
cdr3_nt: TGTGCCAGCAGCTTAAAAGCGTACAATGAGCAGTTCTTC
cdr3_aa: CASSLKAYNEQFF

clone_size: many
v_call: TRBV7-9
j_call: TRBJ1-2
d_call: .
cdr3_nt: TGTGCCAGCAGCTTAGCGCCTACAGTCTATGGCTACACCTTC
cdr3_aa: CASSLAPTVYGYTF

clone_size: .
v_call: TRBV5-1
j_call: TRBJ1-1
d_call: TRBD1
cdr3_nt: TGCGCCAGCAGCATGTTACAGGGGTTCGGCACTGAAGCTTTCTTT
cdr3_aa: CASSMLQGFGTEAFF

clone_size: .
v_call: TRBV7-3
j_call: TRBJ1-1
d_call: TRBD1
cdr3_nt: TGTGCCAGCAGCTACGGGACAGACACTGAAGCTTTCTTT
cdr3_aa: CASSYGTDTEAFF

clone_size: .
v_call: TRBV7-3
j_call: TRBJ2-3
d_call: TRBD2
cdr3_nt: TGTGCCAGCAGCCCCGGACTAGCCCTCGCAGATACGCAGTATTTT
cdr3_aa: CASSPGLALADTQYF

clone_size: .
v_call: TRBV2
j_call: TRBJ1-2
d_call: TRBD1
cdr3_nt: TGTGCCAGCATCCGACAGGGGGGAAGCGGCTACACCTTC
cdr3_aa: CASIRQGGSGYTF

clone_size: .
v_call: TRBV19
j_call: TRBJ1-2
d_call: TRBD1
cdr3_nt: TGTGCCACCGGGACAGCGACAAACTATGGCTACACCTTC
cdr3_aa: CATGTATNYGYTF

clone_size: .
v_call: TRBV5-1
j_call: TRBJ2-3
d_call: .
cdr3_nt: TGCGCCAGCAGCTTAGGCGGGGTGAGTGCAGATACGCAGTATTTT
cdr3_aa: CASSLGGVSADTQYF

clone_size: .
v_call: TRBV6-2/TRBV6-3
j_call: TRBJ1-2
d_call: .
cdr3_nt: TGTGCCAGCAGCTCCCGGAACTATGGCTACACCTTC
cdr3_aa: CASSSRNYGYTF

clone_size: .
v_call: TRBV24-1
j_call: TRBJ2-3
d_call: .
cdr3_nt: TGTGCCACCAGTGATTTTGGGGGCGTGACAGATACGCAGTATTTT
cdr3_aa: CATSDFGGVTDTQYF

clone_size: few
v_call: TRBV7-2
j_call: TRBJ2-4
d_call: TRBD2
cdr3_nt: TGTGCCAGCAGCAAAGCGGGGATGGCCAAAAACATTCAGTACTTC
cdr3_aa: CASSKAGMAKNIQYF

clone_size: few
v_call: TRBV5-6
j_call: TRBJ2-5
d_call: .
cdr3_nt: TGTGCCAGCAGCTTGGGCCAGCAAGAGACCCAGTACTTC
cdr3_aa: CASSLGQQETQYF

clone_size: once
v_call: TRBV29-1
j_call: TRBJ2-1
d_call: .
cdr3_nt: TGCAGCGTTGAACCCTTTACCGTAAGGGGTGAGCAGTTCTTC
cdr3_aa: CSVEPFTVRGEQFF

clone_size: .
v_call: TRBV28
j_call: TRBJ1-1
d_call: .
cdr3_nt: TGTGCCAGCAGTCCACGGGAGGGCCCGATTAGCGCTGAAGCTTTCTTT
cdr3_aa: CASSPREGPISAEAFF

clone_size: .
v_call: TRBV29-1
j_call: TRBJ2-2
d_call: .
cdr3_nt: TGCAGCGTCTCGGGAGCCGCGCGAGCCACCGGGGAGCTGTTTTTT
cdr3_aa: CSVSGAARATGELFF

clone_size: .
v_call: TRBV4-1
j_call: TRBJ1-6
d_call: TRBD1
cdr3_nt: TGCGCCAGCAGCCCGCGGACAGGCTATAATTCACCCCTCCACTTT
cdr3_aa: CASSPRTGYNSPLHF

clone_size: .
v_call: TRBV5-1
j_call: TRBJ1-4
d_call: .
cdr3_nt: TGCGCCAGCAGCCAAACTGGACAGCTTGAAAAACTGTTTTTT
cdr3_aa: CASSQTGQLEKLFF

clone_size: .
v_call: TRBV7-6
j_call: TRBJ2-2
d_call: .
cdr3_nt: TGTGCCAGCAGCCTAGAGCGCAGGGTCACCGGGGAGCTGTTTTTT
cdr3_aa: CASSLERRVTGELFF

clone_size: .
v_call: TRBV6-5
j_call: TRBJ2-3
d_call: TRBD2
cdr3_nt: TGTGCCAGCCGGGGGGGACTCACAGATACGCAGTATTTT
cdr3_aa: CASRGGLTDTQYF

clone_size: .
v_call: TRBV19
j_call: TRBJ2-7
d_call: .
cdr3_nt: TGTGCCAGTAGCCTCGCGGGACCCTCCTACGAGCAGTACTTC
cdr3_aa: CASSLAGPSYEQYF

clone_size: .
v_call: TRBV29-1
j_call: TRBJ1-2
d_call: .
cdr3_nt: TGCAGCGTTGAAATTAACAGCGGCGGGAAGACCTTC
cdr3_aa: CSVEINSGGKTF

clone_size: .
v_call: TRBV20-1
j_call: TRBJ2-3
d_call: .
cdr3_nt: TGCAGTGCTAGTGGCCCAGGGGAGGGAGATACGCAGTATTTT
cdr3_aa: CSASGPGEGDTQYF

clone_size: .
v_call: TRBV6-6
j_call: TRBJ2-7
d_call: TRBD1
cdr3_nt: TGTGCCAGCAGTCCGCCCCGCCGGGACAGGGGGAGCGAGCAGTACTTC
cdr3_aa: CASSPPRRDRGSEQYF

clone_size: .
v_call: TRBV30
j_call: TRBJ2-7
d_call: TRBD1
cdr3_nt: TGTGCCTGGAGTCACCAGGGGGCGGGCGAGCAGTACTTC
cdr3_aa: CAWSHQGAGEQYF

clone_size: .
v_call: TRBV3-1/TRBV3-2
j_call: TRBJ1-2
d_call: .
cdr3_nt: TGTGCCAGCAGCCAAGTTGAGGAAGGATTGGGTGGCTACACCTTC
cdr3_aa: CASSQVEEGLGGYTF